The rows below give T cell receptor beta chains drawn from one sample of a study of cytomegalovirus exposure and HLA in healthy donors. Some clones are missing from TCRdb's copy, which holds only in-frame ones; the method was immunoSEQ multiplex PCR. The sample holds 140,000 to 150,000 clones, around 70% seen once. Sequenced: PBMCs. These receptors came from a woman aged 60-75 years in good health and CMV-seropositive. Each CDR3 is given with its conserved first and last residue. Fields, in order: J gene, clone size, V gene, D gene, CDR3 DNA, CDR3 protein. A D gene is named only where the DNA matches it firmly. For some rows the clone size is stated as once, few or many, or as a class when expanded; others skip it.

j_gene: TRBJ2-3; abundance: NA; v_gene: TRBV18; d_gene: TRBD1; CDR3nt: TGTGCCAGCTCACCCCAGGGGACAGCCTCCAACACAGATACGCAGTATTTT; CDR3aa: CASSPQGTASNTDTQYF
j_gene: TRBJ2-1; abundance: once; v_gene: TRBV6-5; d_gene: TRBD2; CDR3nt: TGTGCCAGCAGTTACTTTCGTACTAGCGGGATCAATGAGCAGTTCTTC; CDR3aa: CASSYFRTSGINEQFF
j_gene: TRBJ1-5; abundance: NA; v_gene: TRBV6-1; d_gene: NA; CDR3nt: TGTGCCAGCAGTTCCCAACCCCTGCGGCAGCCCCAGCATTTT; CDR3aa: CASSSQPLRQPQHF
j_gene: TRBJ2-1; abundance: few; v_gene: TRBV7-3; d_gene: TRBD1; CDR3nt: TGTGCCAGCAGCCTAGACAGGGTCTCCTACAATGAGCAGTTCTTC; CDR3aa: CASSLDRVSYNEQFF
j_gene: TRBJ1-5; abundance: few; v_gene: TRBV6-6; d_gene: NA; CDR3nt: TGTGCCAGCAGCCGACAGAATCAGCCCCAGCATTTT; CDR3aa: CASSRQNQPQHF
j_gene: TRBJ2-1; abundance: NA; v_gene: TRBV6-5; d_gene: TRBD2; CDR3nt: TGTGCCAGCAGTCCCAGGACTAGCGAGAATGAGCAGTTCTTC; CDR3aa: CASSPRTSENEQFF
j_gene: TRBJ2-3; abundance: NA; v_gene: TRBV29-1; d_gene: TRBD2; CDR3nt: TGCAGCGTTGAACAGTCTAGCGGGAGAACTAGCACAGATACGCAGTATTTT; CDR3aa: CSVEQSSGRTSTDTQYF
j_gene: TRBJ1-5; abundance: NA; v_gene: TRBV5-1; d_gene: TRBD1; CDR3nt: TGCGCCAGCAGCTCGACAGGGAATCAGCCCCAGCATTTT; CDR3aa: CASSSTGNQPQHF
j_gene: TRBJ2-5; abundance: NA; v_gene: TRBV19; d_gene: NA; CDR3nt: TGTGCCAGTAGTATCGGTGGGACCCAGTACTTC; CDR3aa: CASSIGGTQYF
j_gene: TRBJ1-1; abundance: NA; v_gene: TRBV6-5; d_gene: TRBD1; CDR3nt: TGTGCCAGCAAAATACAGGGGGTGAACACTGAAGCTTTCTTT; CDR3aa: CASKIQGVNTEAFF
j_gene: TRBJ1-1; abundance: NA; v_gene: TRBV6-5; d_gene: NA; CDR3nt: TGTGCCAGCAGTTACTCTGGCAGTGAAGCTTTCTTT; CDR3aa: CASSYSGSEAFF
j_gene: TRBJ2-1; abundance: NA; v_gene: TRBV5-1; d_gene: NA; CDR3nt: TGCGCCAGCAGCTTAGAACAGCGGCGTTACAATGAGCAGTTCTTC; CDR3aa: CASSLEQRRYNEQFF
j_gene: TRBJ1-4; abundance: NA; v_gene: TRBV19; d_gene: TRBD1; CDR3nt: TGTGCCACCTCCCTAGGACAGGGTCCTGAAAAACTGTTTTTT; CDR3aa: CATSLGQGPEKLFF
j_gene: TRBJ2-5; abundance: NA; v_gene: TRBV6-1; d_gene: TRBD2; CDR3nt: TGTGCCAGCAGTGAACTAGCGGGGATCCAAGAGACCCAGTACTTC; CDR3aa: CASSELAGIQETQYF
j_gene: TRBJ2-3; abundance: NA; v_gene: TRBV19; d_gene: NA; CDR3nt: TGTGCCAGTAGTATTCTTGGGACATCTCTAACAGATACGCAGTATTTT; CDR3aa: CASSILGTSLTDTQYF
j_gene: TRBJ2-5; abundance: NA; v_gene: TRBV11-3; d_gene: NA; CDR3nt: TGTGCCGTGATCGGGGAGCGGCAAGAGACCCAGTACTTC; CDR3aa: CAVIGERQETQYF
j_gene: TRBJ2-1; abundance: NA; v_gene: TRBV19; d_gene: TRBD2; CDR3nt: TGTGCCAGTAGCCCACTGGGACTAGCGGTGAATGAGCAGTTCTTC; CDR3aa: CASSPLGLAVNEQFF
j_gene: TRBJ1-2; abundance: NA; v_gene: TRBV10-3; d_gene: NA; CDR3nt: TGTGCCATCAGTGAGTCGATCGGGAACTATGGCTACACCTTC; CDR3aa: CAISESIGNYGYTF
j_gene: TRBJ2-7; abundance: NA; v_gene: TRBV4-2; d_gene: NA; CDR3nt: TGTGCCAGCAGTCGGGACAATTCCTACGAGCAGTACTTC; CDR3aa: CASSRDNSYEQYF
j_gene: TRBJ2-7; abundance: NA; v_gene: TRBV29-1; d_gene: TRBD1; CDR3nt: TGCAGCGTTCTAGGGGGCGCGTCGTACGAGCAGTACTTC; CDR3aa: CSVLGGASYEQYF
j_gene: TRBJ2-1; abundance: NA; v_gene: TRBV7-9; d_gene: TRBD2; CDR3nt: TGTGCCAGCAGCCCCCGACTAGCGGGAGGTTACAATGAGCAGTTCTTC; CDR3aa: CASSPRLAGGYNEQFF
j_gene: TRBJ1-5; abundance: NA; v_gene: TRBV27; d_gene: NA; CDR3nt: TGTGCCAGCAGAGACAGATATAGCAATCAGCCCCAGCATTTT; CDR3aa: CASRDRYSNQPQHF
j_gene: TRBJ2-1; abundance: NA; v_gene: TRBV6-1; d_gene: NA; CDR3nt: TGTGCCAGCAGTGAAGAATGGGGGCTGGAGCAGTTCTTC; CDR3aa: CASSEEWGLEQFF
j_gene: TRBJ2-1; abundance: NA; v_gene: TRBV30; d_gene: NA; CDR3nt: TGTGCCTGGAGTCCGGACAGAGTATCCTACAATGAGCAGTTCTTC; CDR3aa: CAWSPDRVSYNEQFF
j_gene: TRBJ1-1; abundance: NA; v_gene: TRBV29-1; d_gene: TRBD1; CDR3nt: TGCAGCGCAACGCTAGGGGGACAGGGGACCACCATGAACACTGAAGCTTTCTTT; CDR3aa: CSATLGGQGTTMNTEAFF
j_gene: TRBJ2-3; abundance: NA; v_gene: TRBV11-3; d_gene: NA; CDR3nt: TGTGCCAGCAGCCCCGGGGGGCCCAGCACAGATACGCAGTATTTT; CDR3aa: CASSPGGPSTDTQYF
j_gene: TRBJ1-3; abundance: few; v_gene: TRBV30; d_gene: NA; CDR3nt: TGTGCCTGGGGTACCTCAGGCTCTGGAAACACCATATATTTT; CDR3aa: CAWGTSGSGNTIYF
j_gene: TRBJ1-1; abundance: NA; v_gene: TRBV10-3; d_gene: NA; CDR3nt: TGTGCCATCGCAGGGGCGCTGAACACTGAAGCTTTCTTT; CDR3aa: CAIAGALNTEAFF
j_gene: TRBJ2-7; abundance: NA; v_gene: TRBV5-6; d_gene: TRBD2; CDR3nt: TGTGCCAGCAGCTTGGCGGGGAGCGGGGATAGGAGCTACGAGCAGTACTTC; CDR3aa: CASSLAGSGDRSYEQYF
j_gene: TRBJ2-2; abundance: NA; v_gene: TRBV5-1; d_gene: TRBD1; CDR3nt: TGCGCCACCAAGATGGGACAGGGGAACACCGGGGAGCTGTTTTTT; CDR3aa: CATKMGQGNTGELFF
j_gene: TRBJ1-1; abundance: NA; v_gene: TRBV29-1; d_gene: NA; CDR3nt: TGCAGCGTTGCCAGCGGGAACACTGAAGCTTTCTTT; CDR3aa: CSVASGNTEAFF